Following are 24 T cell receptor beta chains from one sample sequenced in a study of cytomegalovirus exposure and HLA in healthy donors (dated by TCRdb to about 2017). Library construction relied on the immunoSEQ multiplex PCR assay. For the multiplex PCR, a mixture combining 60 forward primers for TCR Vbeta segments and 13 reverse primers for TCR Jbeta segments was used. As stored in TCRdb, this immuneACCESS dataset retains in-frame rearrangements with V and J assigned. A fraction of the clones does not appear; measured against another copy, unresolved V genes explain less than half of the discrepancy, and the remainder lacks a known reason. The sample includes 100,000 to 120,000 clones, with around 68% observed a single time. In total, the top ten clones hold about 4.2% of the sample. The sequencing input was PBMCs. These receptor sequences come from a woman aged 40-49 years in good health and CMV-seropositive.

This chain links TRBV10-3 with TRBJ1-5; D uncertain. This CDR3 is built from 13 residues. Germline V gene lookup returns CDR1 ENHRY and CDR2 SYGVKD. V lost 7 bases to trimming and J lost 0 bases, with 7 bases between them. CDR3 nucleotides: TGTGCCATCAACGGGGATAGCAATCAGCCCCAGCATTTT. Translated: CAINGDSNQPQHF.

The V and J genes are TRBV7-6 and TRBJ1-6; 7 bases match TRBD1. The germline gives CDR1 SGHVS, CDR2 FNYEAQ. V shed 1 base and J 10 bases; nucleotides not matched to a gene: 4. This CDR3 has 14 residues. The CDR3 spells CASSLGQGKSPLHF. The DNA of the CDR3 is TGTGCCAGCAGCTTAGGACAGGGAAAATCACCCCTCCACTTT.

The CDR3: CASRDYVLRRTVGYTF. The CDR3 DNA reads as TGTGCCAGCAGAGACTACGTCCTGAGGAGAACGGTGGGCTACACCTTC. The chain is built from TRBV5-6 and TRBJ1-2; no clear D. This CDR3 contains 16 residues. The germline V gene encodes CDR1 SGHDT and CDR2 YYEEEE. Trimming shortened V by 5 bases and J by 8 bases, and 25 bases separated the two germline ends.

The chain employs TRBV4-2 and TRBJ1-4; 8 bases map to TRBD1. With V trimmed by 0 bases and J by 4 bases, 4 bases remained unmatched. Germline V gene sequence: CDR1 LGHNA, CDR2 YNFKEQ. The CDR3 is 16 residues long. CDR3 amino acids: CASSQEMGQDNEKLFF. In nucleotides, the CDR3 is TGTGCCAGCAGCCAAGAGATGGGACAGGATAATGAAAAACTGTTTTTT.

The CDR3 DNA reads TGTGCCAGTAAACTCCAGGGGGCGGCAGAAAAACTGTTTTTT. Translation: CASKLQGAAEKLFF. The V gene is TRBV19, the J gene TRBJ1-4, with TRBD1 matching over 8 bases. The CDR3 has 14 amino acids. In germline, CDR1 is LNHDA, CDR2 SQIVND (reference sequence). Germline trimming cut 7 bases from V and 8 bases from J; bases unmatched to any gene: 9.

The V call is TRBV30, the J call TRBJ2-1; 8 nucleotides line up with TRBD2. This CDR3 spans 13 amino acids. Trimming cost V 8 bases and J 2 bases; bases outside gene matches: 5. Per germline, CDR1 GTSNPN and CDR2 SVGIG (reference sequence). The CDR3 DNA is TGTGCCGGGGACGGGAGGGCCTACAATGAGCAGTTCTTC. Its protein product is CAGDGRAYNEQFF.

This chain links TRBV5-1 with TRBJ2-3; D is perhaps TRBD2 (6 bases). V was trimmed by 0 bases and J by 1 base, leaving 12 bases between them. The CDR3 runs 16 residues. CDR1 and CDR2 from the germline V gene are SGHRS and YFSETQ. The CDR3 region has the DNA TGCGCCAGCAGCTTGGCCCGTAGCGGAGGCACAGATACGCAGTATTTT. Protein product: CASSLARSGGTDTQYF.

This clone was observed a few times. The rearrangement links TRBV6-5 to TRBJ1-1, with D unresolved. V lost 5 bases to trimming and J lost 3 bases, with 10 bases between them. The germline V gene encodes CDR1 MNHEY and CDR2 SVGAGI. The CDR3 contains 13 residues. DNA of the CDR3: TGTGCCAGCAGTAGGAGGGTCGACACTGAAGCTTTCTTT. Protein product: CASSRRVDTEAFF.

V and J are TRBV14 and TRBJ2-6; D might be TRBD1 (6 bases). Trimming shortened V by 3 bases and J by 2 bases, and 11 bases separated the two germline ends. The CDR3 length is 16 residues. CDR1 and CDR2 from the germline V gene are SGHDN and FVKESK. The CDR3 DNA follows: TGTGCCAGCAGCCACCTGACAGGTGCTGGGGCCAACGTCCTGACTTTC. Translating gives CASSHLTGAGANVLTF. Complete variable domain (other parts from reference TRBV14 and TRBJ2-6): EAGVTQFPSHSVIEKGQTVTLRCDPISGHDNLYWYRRVMGKEIKFLLHFVKESKQDESGMPNNRFLAERTGGTYSTLKVQPAELEDSGVYFCASSHLTGAGANVLTFGAGSRLTVL.

This chain links TRBV6-6 with TRBJ2-1; TRBD2 matches 8 bases. Germline V CDR1 and CDR2: MNHNY, SVGAGI (reference sequence). CDR3 length equals 15 residues. V dropped 5 bases and J dropped 7; count of bases not matched to a gene: 10. CDR3 loop: CASSVHSGGTNEQFF. In nucleotides, the CDR3 is TGTGCCAGCAGTGTCCACAGCGGGGGTACGAATGAGCAGTTCTTC.

The chain is built from TRBV7-2 and TRBJ2-7, with D possibly TRBD1 on 5 matching bases. The CDR3 sequence is 14 residues long. Trimming removed 5 bases from V and 2 bases from J, with 13 bases in between. Germline V gives CDR1 SGHTA, CDR2 FQGNSA. Here the CDR3 reads CASSTRQTTYEQYF. The CDR3 nucleotides read TGTGCCAGCAGCACTCGACAGACAACCTACGAGCAGTACTTC.

The rearrangement uses TRBV6-1 and TRBJ1-2, with D possibly being TRBD1 (6 bases). This CDR3 comprises 15 residues. The germline CDR1 and CDR2 sequences are MNHNS and SASEGT. Trimming stripped 4 bases from V and 1 base from J, with 13 bases between. CDR3 DNA: TGTGCCAGCAGTGTGGGACGGACAGTTAACTATGGCTACACCTTC. It encodes CASSVGRTVNYGYTF.

The V call is TRBV29-1, the J call TRBJ2-3, with D perhaps matching TRBD2 (6 bases). V lost 4 bases to trimming and J lost 5 bases, with 13 bases between them. CDR3 length: 13 residues. Germline V lookup: CDR1 SQVTM, CDR2 ANQGSEA. CDR3 residues: CSVARDVGDTQYF. The CDR3 region has the DNA TGCAGCGTTGCGCGGGACGTTGGAGATACGCAGTATTTT.

This rearrangement joins TRBV10-3 to TRBJ2-5; 7 bases agree with TRBD2. J was trimmed by 3 bases and V by 3 bases; bases with no gene match: 7. The CDR3 contains 15 residues. Germline V CDR1 and CDR2: ENHRY, SYGVKD. Here the CDR3 reads CAISDIGRGEETQYF. The CDR3 bases are TGTGCCATCAGTGACATCGGCCGGGGGGAAGAGACCCAGTACTTC.

CDR3: CASSDTGSYGYTF. The CDR3 coding sequence is TGTGCCAGCAGTGACACAGGCTCGTATGGCTACACCTTC. The chain employs TRBV25-1 and TRBJ1-2; the D gene is possibly TRBD1 (5 bases). The germline V gene encodes CDR1 MGHDK and CDR2 SYGVNS. Trimming pared 3 bases from V and 5 bases from J, leaving 10 bases between. The CDR3 contains 13 residues.

This clone was counted only a few times. The V gene is TRBV7-2, the J gene TRBJ2-5; 9 bases are a match to TRBD2. Germline-derived CDR1 and CDR2 are SGHTA and FQGNSA. The V gene end was trimmed by 1 base and the J gene end by 0 bases; junction bases not matched to a gene: 3. The CDR3 sequence is 16 residues long. CDR3 sequence (DNA): TGTGCCAGCAGCTTAGTTCGACTAGCGGACCAAGAGACCCAGTACTTC. As protein: CASSLVRLADQETQYF.

The V call is TRBV7-9, the J call TRBJ2-5; possible D gene TRBD1, 6 bases. V was shortened by 5 bases and J by 4 bases, with 17 bases between the two germline ends. CDR1 is SEHNR, CDR2 FQNEAQ, per germline (reference sequence). This CDR3 has 15 amino acids. In DNA, the CDR3 is TGTGCCAGCAGCCTCCGGACAGCTACCTTAGAGACCCAGTACTTC. This codes for CASSLRTATLETQYF. Based on the CDR3 plus reference TRBV7-9 and TRBJ2-5, the full variable domain is DTGVSQNPRHKITKRGQNVTFRCDPISEHNRLYWYRQTLGQGPEFLTYFQNEAQLEKSRLLSDRFSAERPKGSFSTLEIQRTEQGDSAMYLCASSLRTATLETQYFGPGTRLLVL.

V is TRBV18 and J is TRBJ2-2; TRBD1 aligns across 7 bases. Germline loops: CDR1 KGHSH, CDR2 LQKENI. V lost 3 bases and J lost 2; bases outside the gene matches: 6. The CDR3 is 16 residues long. CDR3 DNA sequence: TGTGCCAGCTCACCCGACAGGGTCGGCAACACCGGGGAGCTGTTTTTT. Its protein is CASSPDRVGNTGELFF.

The gene calls are TRBV6-1 and TRBJ1-2; a weak D match, TRBD1 (5 bases). The V end was cut by 1 base, the J end by 8 bases, with 17 bases between. The CDR3 consists of 15 residues. Per the germline V gene, CDR1 is MNHNS and CDR2 is SASEGT. The CDR3 reads CASSEVPGRGGGYTF. The CDR3 DNA is TGTGCCAGCAGTGAAGTGCCAGGGAGGGGCGGAGGCTACACCTTC.

This clone has only a few counts. The chain couples TRBV7-2 to TRBJ2-1; 13 bases agree with TRBD2. Germline trimming cut 3 bases from V and 7 bases from J; bases unmatched to any gene: 15. CDR1 and CDR2 (germline): SGHTA, FQGNSA. This CDR3 contains 19 residues. The CDR3: CASSFTRGVTSGRRNEQFF. In nucleotides, the CDR3 is TGTGCCAGCAGCTTCACCAGAGGGGTGACTAGCGGGAGGAGGAATGAGCAGTTCTTC. Supplemented by reference TRBV7-2 and TRBJ2-1, the full variable domain reads GAGVSQSPSNKVTEKGKDVELRCDPISGHTALYWYRQSLGQGLEFLIYFQGNSAPDKSGLPSDRFSAERTGGSVSTLTIQRTQQEDSAVYLCASSFTRGVTSGRRNEQFFGPGTRLTVL.

The chain is built from TRBV7-9 and TRBJ2-1, with TRBD2 identical over 11 bases. The CDR3 length is 17 residues. Germline V gene lookup returns CDR1 SEHNR and CDR2 FQNEAQ (reference sequence). V was clipped by 2 bases and J by 2 bases; unmatched bases: 5. The CDR3 sequence: CASSLRSSGGPYNEQFF. In DNA form, the CDR3 reads TGTGCCAGCAGCTTAAGGTCTAGCGGGGGGCCCTACAATGAGCAGTTCTTC.

This clone is a singleton in its sample. V gene TRBV2 combines with J gene TRBJ2-1; 9 bases line up with TRBD2. Losses at the gene ends were 10 bases for V and 10 bases for J; bases not matched to a gene: 11. The CDR3 extends over 13 amino acids. Germline CDR1 is SNHLY and CDR2 is FYNNEI. CDR3 sequence reads: CATQGLAAGEQFF. CDR3 in DNA: TGTGCCACCCAGGGACTAGCTGCAGGCGAGCAGTTCTTC.

The rearrangement uses TRBV7-9 and TRBJ1-2, with a possible D match to TRBD1 (6 bases). V shed 7 bases and J shed 1 base, with 19 bases lying between them. The CDR3 spans 16 residues. In germline, CDR1 is SEHNR, CDR2 FQNEAQ (reference sequence). The CDR3 sequence: CASTIPRQEHNYGYTF. The DNA for the CDR3 is TGTGCCAGCACCATTCCGCGACAGGAGCATAACTATGGCTACACCTTC.

The chain uses TRBV13 and TRBJ2-3, with TRBD1 matching 11 bases. CDR1 PRHDT and CDR2 FYEKMQ come from the germline V gene (reference sequence). This CDR3 comprises 15 residues. The junction had 7 bases not matched to a gene; V was cut back by 5 bases and J by 6 bases. Written as DNA, the CDR3 is TGTGCCAGCAGCCCAGGACAGGGGGCGCCGGATACGCAGTATTTT. It codes for CASSPGQGAPDTQYF.